The 8 T cell receptor beta chains below all came from one sample that was sequenced in a study of CD8 T cells in ankylosing spondylitis (dated by TCRdb to about 2017). The protocol used for the library was 5' RACE. The instrument given in TCRdb is Illumina HiSeq 2500. In-frame beta chains were kept once TCRdb had trimmed the public reads at Q25 with fastp and called clones with MiXCR. Rows are unified per CDR3 protein, each entry keeping the most common DNA and genes. In this sample the table shows about 150,000 distinct CDR3 sequences, 25% to 35% of which occur a single time. The ten largest clones add up to approximately 6% of the sample. The sequencing input was synovial fluid, either unsorted or a sorted T cell fraction (not recorded which). The source of these receptors is a male donor with ankylosing spondylitis.

The rearrangement links TRBV28 to TRBJ1-4; D call uncertain. Trimming removed 6 bases from V and 6 bases from J, with 11 bases in between. This CDR3 has 13 residues. Looked up from germline, CDR1 is MDHEN and CDR2 is SYDVKM. In nucleotides, the CDR3 is TGTGCCAGCAGCCCCCTCAATGATGAAAAACTGTTTTTT. Its protein product is CASSPLNDEKLFF.

The J gene is TRBJ2-3, the V gene TRBV11-2; the D gene could be TRBD1 or TRBD2 (6 bases each). CDR1 and CDR2 from the germline V gene are SGHAT and FQNNGV. The CDR3 loop spans 15 amino acids. Trimming removed 6 bases from V and 5 bases from J, with 18 bases in between. CDR3 in DNA: TGTGCCAGCAGACAGCAGGGGCTAGCGCAAGATACGCAGTATTTT. Encoded protein: CASRQQGLAQDTQYF.

A note on this clonotype: A much larger clone lies one base from this, so it may be a read error. The chain uses TRBV30 and TRBJ2-1, with a weak D call TRBD1 (6 bases). The CDR3 is made up of 12 amino acids. The V gene's germline CDR1 is GTSNPN and CDR2 SVGIG (reference sequence). Trimming removed 0 bases at V and 7 bases at J, with 7 bases between. CDR3 coding DNA: TGTGCCTGGAGTGTACAGGGAAATGAGCAGTTCTTC. Translation: CAWSVQGNEQFF.

Remarks on this clonotype: Its ends do not fully match the called genes, so a read error is possible. J is TRBJ2-7 and V is TRBV7-9, with unresolved D. From germline, CDR1 is SEHNR and CDR2 FQNEAQ (reference sequence). The CDR3 is made up of 15 amino acids. This CDR3 is CASNLEFTPNYEQYF. The CDR3 region has the DNA TGTGCCAGCAACTTAGAATTTACACCGAACTACGAGCAGTACTTC.

The chain recombines TRBV6-1 with TRBJ1-2, with 7 bases identical to TRBD1. The V and J ends lost 2 bases and 5 bases, in that order; junction bases with no gene match: 2. Germline CDR1 MNHNS, CDR2 SASEGT. The CDR3 covers 13 residues. The CDR3 DNA sequence: TGTGCCAGCAGTGAACAGGGGGTGTATGGCTACACCTTC. It specifies CASSEQGVYGYTF.

This clonotype has a handful of counts. The CDR3 loop reads CASSEASRLAVDTQYF. The CDR3 DNA reads TGTGCCAGCAGTGAAGCATCGAGGCTAGCTGTAGATACGCAGTATTTT. The chain joins TRBV6-1 to TRBJ2-3, with a tentative D call TRBD2 (5 bases). The CDR3 length is 16 residues. The V gene lost 0 bases and the J gene lost 5 bases, with 15 bases spanning the gap. The germline gives CDR1 MNHNS, CDR2 SASEGT.

This clonotype came up a few times. V and J are TRBV14 and TRBJ2-7, with D possibly TRBD1 on 5 matching bases. With 4 bases removed from V and 6 bases from J, the gap between germline ends came to 13 bases. CDR3 length equals 13 residues. Germline CDR1 reads SGHDN; CDR2 reads FVKESK. The CDR3 is CASSPRGLAEQYF. DNA for the CDR3: TGTGCCAGCAGCCCTAGGGGCTTAGCCGAGCAGTACTTC.

This clonotype was picked up a small number of times. V gene TRBV29-1 combines with J gene TRBJ2-7; 10 positions match TRBD2. The CDR3 is 13 amino acids. CDR1 SQVTM and CDR2 ANQGSEA come from the germline V gene. The J segment lost 9 bases and the V segment lost 2 bases, leaving 7 bases of the junction unmatched. This CDR3 is CSVELAGDRRQYF. CDR3 bases: TGCAGCGTTGAACTAGCGGGAGACCGGAGGCAGTACTTC.